The 26 T cell receptor beta chains reported below all come from one sample, sequenced in a study of blood T cells in healthy people across ages. Through a sample-barcoded 5' primer and a J-beta primer mix, a second PCR was run for roughly 7 to 12 cycles. Using its own MiXCR run on the 5' RACE reads, TCRdb lists one record per CDR3 protein. The sample carries some 1.4 million distinct CDR3 sequences, approximately 40% recorded once. The material sequenced was blood. These TCRs come from a woman younger than 35 in good health.

V gene TRBV25-1 combines with J gene TRBJ2-5; no clear D. CDR1 MGHDK and CDR2 SYGVNS come from the germline V gene. Trimming removed 2 bases from V and 6 bases from J, with 13 bases in between. The CDR3 covers 14 residues. In DNA form, the CDR3 reads TGTGCCAGCAGTGAAGGATCGGCCGTGAAGACCCAGTACTTC. Protein: CASSEGSAVKTQYF.

This clonotype has more than one count but fewer than ten. The chain has TRBV6-1 and TRBJ2-4; D not certain. The better agreement between TRBJ2-7 and the DNA end casts doubt on the J call. Germline V gene lookup returns CDR1 MNHNS and CDR2 SASEGT. This CDR3 spans 15 amino acids. The CDR3 is CASSELGRALDEQYF. In DNA, the CDR3 is TGTGCCAGCAGTGAACTCGGTAGGGCTCTGGACGAGCAGTACTTC.

This clonotype was detected a few times. The rearrangement joins TRBV9 to TRBJ1-1, with TRBD1 matching over 7 bases. The CDR3 covers 17 residues. Trimming cost V 4 bases and J 0 bases; bases outside gene matches: 12. The germline V gene encodes CDR1 SGDLS and CDR2 YYNGEE. The CDR3 protein is CASSLHPGQPMNTEAFF. The CDR3 region has the DNA TGTGCCAGCAGCTTACATCCGGGACAGCCCATGAACACTGAAGCTTTCTTT.

V and J are TRBV20-1 and TRBJ2-1; the match to TRBD2 covers 9 bases. Per germline, CDR1 DFQATT and CDR2 SNEGSKA (reference sequence). Losses at the gene ends were 0 bases for V and 6 bases for J; bases not matched to a gene: 9. The CDR3 length is 16 residues. The CDR3 spells CSAREPPGLASNEQFF. DNA of the CDR3: TGCAGTGCTAGAGAGCCCCCGGGACTAGCAAGCAATGAGCAGTTCTTC.

This clonotype turned up a few times. V and J are TRBV12-3 or TRBV12-4 and TRBJ1-5; D call uncertain. Trimming removed 8 bases at V and 3 bases at J, with 17 bases between. This CDR3 spans 15 amino acids. The CDR3 region has the DNA TGTGCCAGCTGCCGATCTGAAGTGGTCAATCAGCCCCAGCATTTT. As protein: CASCRSEVVNQPQHF.

The chain uses TRBV20-1 and TRBJ2-7, with TRBD2 matching 8 bases. V gave up 4 bases and J gave up 0 bases; unmatched junction bases: 5. This CDR3 is built from 14 residues. The germline V gene encodes CDR1 DFQATT and CDR2 SNEGSKA (reference sequence). The DNA of the CDR3 is TGCAGTGCTATTAGCGGGGCTAGCTCCTACGAGCAGTACTTC. This gives the protein CSAISGASSYEQYF.

This clonotype was detected only a few times. The chain carries TRBV27 and TRBJ2-7, with 10 bases matching TRBD1. Trimming cost V 5 bases and J 2 bases; bases outside gene matches: 6. In germline, CDR1 is MNHEY, CDR2 SMNVEV (reference sequence). The CDR3 contains 15 residues. CDR3 sequence: CASSARQGAPYEQYF. As DNA, the CDR3 is TGTGCCAGCAGTGCAAGACAGGGGGCCCCCTACGAGCAGTACTTC.

The chain carries TRBV7-6 and TRBJ2-5, with no clear D. Germline V gives CDR1 SGHVS, CDR2 FNYEAQ. V was shortened by 4 bases and J by 11 bases, with 17 bases between the two germline ends. The CDR3 has 13 residues. The CDR3 DNA reads TGTGCCAGCAGCTCAACCATAGGCTCTGAGCAGTACTTC. Protein product: CASSSTIGSEQYF.

V and J are TRBV6-5 and TRBJ1-1; 9 nucleotides match TRBD1. This CDR3 region has 15 residues. V lost 4 bases to trimming and J lost 3 bases; unmatched junction nucleotides: 6. Germline CDR1 reads MNHEY; CDR2 reads SVGAGI. The CDR3 protein is CASSLQGAPDTEAFF. CDR3 nucleotides: TGTGCCAGCAGTTTACAGGGGGCCCCGGACACTGAAGCTTTCTTT.

This clonotype was found a few times. The genes are TRBV20-1 and TRBJ1-2; a possible D gene is TRBD1 (5 bases). This CDR3 has 14 residues. CDR1 DFQATT and CDR2 SNEGSKA come from the germline V gene (reference sequence). V lost 0 bases to trimming and J lost 7 bases, with 15 bases between them. The CDR3 loop reads CSAREGGIRLGYTF. CDR3 bases: TGCAGTGCTAGAGAGGGGGGGATTCGACTTGGCTACACCTTC.

This clonotype was observed a handful of times. CDR3 protein: CASEGGSRADGYTF. The CDR3 region has the DNA TGTGCCTCCGAGGGGGGGTCGAGGGCGGATGGCTACACCTTC. The chain joins TRBV10-3 to TRBJ1-2; the D gene is possibly TRBD1 (6 bases). CDR1 and CDR2 from the germline V gene are ENHRY and SYGVKD. V was trimmed by 11 bases and J by 6 bases, leaving 22 bases between them. The CDR3 length is 14 residues.

In this sample, this clonotype turned up a few times. V and J are TRBV10-3 and TRBJ2-5; D may be TRBD1 (6 bases). The ends were cut back, 0 bases at V and 5 bases at J, with 13 bases in the middle. This CDR3 region has 15 residues. CDR1 is ENHRY and CDR2 is SYGVKD in the germline V gene. The CDR3 region is CAISESAGAGETQYF. In DNA form, the CDR3 reads TGTGCCATCAGTGAGTCGGCAGGGGCCGGGGAGACCCAGTACTTC.

This clonotype was counted only a few times. CDR3 DNA: TGCAGTGCTAGTAAGGGACTAGCGGGCGGAGAGGAGCAGTTCTTC. This sequence encodes CSASKGLAGGEEQFF. The chain employs TRBV20-1 and TRBJ2-1; 12 nucleotides agree with TRBD2. J was trimmed by 10 bases and V by 3 bases; bases with no gene match: 10. The CDR3 has 15 residues. The germline CDR1 and CDR2 sequences are DFQATT and SNEGSKA (reference sequence).

The chain combines TRBV2 with TRBJ2-3; 8 bases match TRBD2. The CDR3 length is 17 residues. The V and J ends lost 2 bases and 4 bases, in that order; junction bases with no gene match: 11. CDR1 is SNHLY, CDR2 FYNNEI, per germline. The CDR3 region has the DNA TGTGCCAGCAGTGAAAGGGGACTAGGCGGTTTGGCAGATACGCAGTATTTT. Its protein product is CASSERGLGGLADTQYF.

This clonotype was observed a few times. This chain links TRBV7-8 with TRBJ2-1; no definite D call. From germline, CDR1 is SGHVS and CDR2 FQNEAQ. The V and J ends lost 1 base and 10 bases respectively, with 8 bases between them. The CDR3 sequence is 12 residues long. CDR3 nucleotide sequence: TGTGCCAGCAGCTTAGGGTCCCAGGAGCAGTTCTTC. This gives the protein CASSLGSQEQFF.

There are a few counts of this clonotype. V gene TRBV4-1 combines with J gene TRBJ2-1; possibly TRBD2 for D (5 bases). V was trimmed by 0 bases and J by 2 bases, leaving 26 bases between them. The CDR3 sequence is 21 residues long. Germline V lookup: CDR1 MGHRA, CDR2 YSYEKL. CDR3 region: CASSQDLIKGAGFLAYNEQFF. The CDR3, as DNA: TGCGCCAGCAGCCAAGATTTGATAAAGGGAGCAGGTTTCTTAGCCTACAATGAGCAGTTCTTC.

This clonotype turned up a few times. This sequence joins TRBV9 and TRBJ2-3; TRBD2 matches 10 bases. The CDR3 has 13 residues. Germline CDR1 is SGDLS and CDR2 is YYNGEE. The ends lost 7 bases at V and 2 bases at J; junction bases unmatched: 1. The CDR3 nucleotides are TGTGCCAGCGGACTAGCGGCCACAGATACGCAGTATTTT. Protein sequence: CASGLAATDTQYF.

The chain couples TRBV29-1 to TRBJ2-5; the D is unclear. The CDR3 covers 9 residues. Trimming left V 0 bases short and J 11 bases short, with 4 bases between. From germline, CDR1 is SQVTM and CDR2 ANQGSEA. CDR3 sequence (DNA): TGCAGCGTTGAAGAAGGGCAGTACTTC. It yields the protein CSVEEGQYF.

This rearrangement joins TRBV10-3 to TRBJ1-1, with TRBD1 matching 8 bases. The CDR3 consists of 16 residues. V lost 5 bases to trimming and J lost 1 base; unmatched junction nucleotides: 9. Germline V gene sequence: CDR1 ENHRY, CDR2 SYGVKD. The CDR3 spells CAISWGQVNSNTEAFF. The DNA for the CDR3 is TGTGCCATCAGTTGGGGACAGGTCAACTCGAACACTGAAGCTTTCTTT.

The chain employs TRBV5-1 and TRBJ2-1; 7 nucleotides line up with TRBD1. The J call is doubtful: the DNA matches TRBJ2-7 better. Germline assignment: CDR1 SGHRS and CDR2 YFSETQ. The CDR3 length is 14 residues. The chain's CDR3 is CASQQGSSYNEQYF. CDR3 nucleotide sequence: TGCGCCAGCCAACAGGGGAGCTCCTACAATGAGCAGTACTTC.

Only one count was recorded for this clonotype. An end of the junction differs from the germline gene, which may be a read error. V gene TRBV6-2 or TRBV6-3 combines with J gene TRBJ1-1; 7 nucleotides agree with TRBD1. Germline CDR1 is MNHEY and CDR2 is SVGEGT. This CDR3 has 12 amino acids. The CDR3 loop is CASTSIGGEVFF. In DNA, the CDR3 is TGTGCCAGCACTTCCATAGGGGGCGAAGTTTTCTTT.

This clonotype turned up a few times. The rearrangement joins TRBV29-1 to TRBJ2-4, with TRBD2 identical over 8 bases. The CDR3 runs 13 residues. V trimming: 5 bases; J trimming: 3 bases; junction bases outside the gene matches: 3. CDR1 and CDR2 (germline): SQVTM, ANQGSEA. The CDR3 nucleotides are TGCAGCGTTACCGGGGGGGTCAAAAACATTCAGTACTTC. Encoded protein: CSVTGGVKNIQYF. The complete variable domain, with remaining parts taken from reference TRBV29-1 and TRBJ2-4, reads SAVISQKPSRDICQRGTSLTIQCQVDSQVTMMFWYRQQPGQSLTLIATANQGSEATYESGFVIDKFPISRPNLTFSTLTVSNMSPEDSSIYLCSVTGGVKNIQYFGAGTRLSVL.

CDR3 nucleotide sequence: TGCGCCAGCAGCCTTTGCGGGGGGGCAGATTACAATGAGCAGTTCTTC. This codes for CASSLCGGADYNEQFF. V usage is TRBV4-1 and J usage is TRBJ2-1; the match to TRBD2 covers 9 bases. V lost 4 bases, J lost 4 bases, and 8 bases stayed unmatched. The CDR3 length is 16 residues. Germline V gene data show CDR1 as MGHRA and CDR2 as YSYEKL.

This clonotype was counted only a few times. The chain combines TRBV4-2 with TRBJ2-1; 8 bases match TRBD2. The J segment lost 0 bases and the V segment lost 0 bases, leaving 4 bases of the junction unmatched. CDR1 and CDR2 (germline): LGHNA, YNFKEQ. The CDR3 runs to 17 residues. The CDR3 coding sequence is TGTGCCAGCAGCCAAGATCCCGGGACTAGCTCCTACAATGAGCAGTTCTTC. This sequence encodes CASSQDPGTSSYNEQFF.

The sample holds many counts of this clonotype. The chain links TRBV3-1 to TRBJ2-7; the D is unclear. The length of the CDR3 is 15 residues. Trimming cost V 0 bases and J 0 bases, with 9 bases left between them. Germline V lookup: CDR1 LGHDT, CDR2 YNNKEL (reference sequence). The CDR3 loop is CASSQDLRSSYEQYF. CDR3 sequence (DNA): TGTGCCAGCAGCCAAGATCTGAGGAGCTCCTACGAGCAGTACTTC.

The V and J genes are TRBV27 and TRBJ1-6; no reliable D call. This CDR3 has 13 residues. CDR1 and CDR2 from the germline V gene are MNHEY and SMNVEV (reference sequence). The V gene lost 3 bases and the J gene lost 10 bases, with 10 bases spanning the gap. The CDR3 DNA reads TGTGCCAGCAGTTTTAACCTCCGGTCACCCCTCCACTTT. Translation gives CASSFNLRSPLHF.